This T cell receptor beta chain was recorded in a study of vaccination effects on CD4 cells after COVID-19. ViraFEST used viral peptide pools to expand antigen-specific CD4+ T cells before sequencing. Culture lasted about nine days before CD4+ T cell isolation. Each participant was given two doses of one vaccine (BNT162b2 or mRNA-1273). V shed 0 bases, J shed 2 bases, and the junction held 4 bases outside the gene matches. The germline V gene encodes CDR1 SGHTA and CDR2 FQGNSA. CDR3 length: 16 amino acids. For this clone: Its antigen is not known.

The table came from immunoSEQ multiplex PCR; TCRdb's copy has only in-frame clones and leaves some out. Of tens of thousands of clones listed, about 74% are singletons. This receptor was obtained from a human donor who received a COVID-19 vaccine. This sample comprised CD4+ T cells from PBMCs cultured with HCoV-229E spike peptides, obtained after COVID-19 vaccination. The rearrangement joins TRBV7-2 to TRBJ2-3; 8 bases line up with TRBD2. CDR3 sequence: CASSLAAGGYTDTQYF. The CDR3 DNA sequence: TGTGCCAGCAGCTTAGCGGCGGGGGGATACACAGATACGCAGTATTTT.